The rows below give T cell receptor beta chains drawn from one sample of a study of monozygotic twins with cystic fibrosis. The assay was immunoSEQ multiplex PCR, and TCRdb's table has in-frame clones only and misses some. The table includes 34,000 or so clones, 75% to 95% detected once. Sequenced material: blood. The receptors shown here come from a boy aged 2 to 10 with cystic fibrosis. CDR3s include the opening cysteine and the closing phenylalanine or tryptophan. A D gene is named only where the DNA matches it firmly. Only some rows state a clone size, as once, few, many or a class for expanded clones.

d_call clone_size j_call v_call cdr3_aa cdr3_nt
NA NA TRBJ2-2 TRBV2 CASRVADLNTGELFF TGTGCCAGCAGAGTGGCTGACCTTAACACCGGGGAGCTGTTTTTT
TRBD2 NA TRBJ2-1 TRBV2 CASSGTSGYNEQFF TGTGCCAGCAGCGGGACTAGCGGATACAATGAGCAGTTCTTC
NA NA TRBJ1-1 TRBV7-2 CASSPGWGMNTEAFF TGTGCCAGCAGCCCTGGGTGGGGCATGAACACTGAAGCTTTCTTT
TRBD1 NA TRBJ2-1 TRBV7-9 CASSLAPGTGYNEQFF TGTGCCAGCAGCTTAGCCCCCGGGACAGGGTACAATGAGCAGTTCTTC
NA NA TRBJ1-2 TRBV7-8 CASSPEGTGYGYTF TGTGCCAGCAGCCCAGAAGGGACCGGCTATGGCTACACCTTC
NA NA TRBJ1-1 TRBV27 CASRSSTEAFF TGTGCCAGCAGATCGAGTACTGAAGCTTTCTTT
TRBD1 NA TRBJ1-3 TRBV19 CASSTGTGAGNTIYF TGTGCCAGTAGTACGGGGACAGGGGCCGGAAACACCATATATTTT
TRBD1 NA TRBJ2-3 TRBV5-1 CASSLGRGPDTQYF TGCGCCAGCAGCTTGGGAAGGGGGCCAGATACGCAGTATTTT
TRBD1 NA TRBJ2-1 TRBV7-7 CASSLGTGSNEQFF TGTGCCAGCAGCTTAGGGACAGGGAGCAATGAGCAGTTCTTC
NA NA TRBJ2-7 TRBV5-1 CASSLRDGTYEQYF TGCGCCAGCAGCTTGCGGGACGGCACCTACGAGCAGTACTTC
NA NA TRBJ1-5 TRBV19 CASSPKAGPGGNQPQHF TGTGCCAGTAGTCCTAAGGCGGGGCCCGGTGGCAATCAGCCCCAGCATTTT
NA NA TRBJ1-1 TRBV4-3 CASSHGQTNTEAFF TGCGCCAGCAGTCACGGACAGACGAACACTGAAGCTTTCTTT
NA once TRBJ2-5 TRBV7-2 CASSLVSGGWRETQYF TGTGCCAGCAGCTTAGTGTCGGGGGGCTGGAGGGAGACCCAGTACTTC
TRBD1 NA TRBJ2-7 TRBV27 CASSRDRGAYEQYF TGTGCCAGCAGTCGCGACAGGGGGGCCTACGAGCAGTACTTC
NA NA TRBJ2-7 TRBV18 CASSQRDEQYF TGTGCCAGCTCCCAAAGGGACGAGCAGTACTTC
TRBD1 NA TRBJ1-1 TRBV7-2 CASSTSRDRGLKTEAFF TGTGCCAGCAGCACCTCTCGGGACAGGGGGCTTAAGACTGAAGCTTTCTTT
NA NA TRBJ1-1 TRBV5-6 CASSFRVSKGNTEAFF TGTGCCAGCAGCTTTCGAGTCAGCAAGGGAAACACTGAAGCTTTCTTT
TRBD1 NA TRBJ1-1 TRBV4-1 CASSQDHPRTGGNTEAFF TGCGCCAGCAGCCAAGACCATCCCCGGACAGGGGGGAACACTGAAGCTTTCTTT
TRBD1 NA TRBJ2-5 TRBV2 CASSEDYPRGLETQYF TGTGCCAGCAGTGAGGATTATCCCAGGGGGCTGGAGACCCAGTACTTC
TRBD2 NA TRBJ2-7 TRBV7-8 CASSLGVGTSFYEQYF TGTGCCAGCAGCTTAGGGGTAGGGACTAGCTTCTACGAGCAGTACTTC
NA NA TRBJ2-1 TRBV19 CASSLGARSSYNEQFF TGTGCCAGTAGTCTTGGGGCACGGAGCTCCTACAATGAGCAGTTCTTC
TRBD1 NA TRBJ1-1 TRBV2 CASQFSGTGGIMNTEAFF TGTGCCAGCCAATTCTCTGGGACAGGCGGTATAATGAACACTGAAGCTTTCTTT
NA NA TRBJ1-1 TRBV9 CASSDPQGATEAFF TGTGCCAGCAGCGATCCACAGGGAGCCACTGAAGCTTTCTTT
NA NA TRBJ1-1 TRBV5-6 CASRSGRTNTEAFF TGTGCCAGCAGGTCGGGACGCACGAACACTGAAGCTTTCTTT
TRBD2 NA TRBJ2-3 TRBV6-1 CASSELAGNTDTQYF TGTGCCAGCAGTGAACTAGCGGGTAACACAGATACGCAGTATTTT
NA NA TRBJ1-2 TRBV15 CATSPQGGALNYGYTF TGTGCCACCAGCCCGCAAGGGGGGGCCTTGAACTATGGCTACACCTTC
NA NA TRBJ1-4 TRBV11-1 CASRDPGQPNEKLFF TGTGCCAGCAGGGATCCGGGACAACCGAATGAAAAACTGTTTTTT
TRBD2 NA TRBJ2-2 TRBV7-8 CASSPRTSAETGELFF TGTGCCAGCAGCCCTCGGACTAGCGCGGAGACCGGGGAGCTGTTTTTT
NA NA TRBJ1-6 TRBV7-8 CASSALSDSPLHF TGTGCCAGCAGCGCCTTGAGCGACTCACCCCTCCACTTT
TRBD2 NA TRBJ2-3 TRBV6-1 CASSEGGTSGAYTDTQYF TGTGCCAGCAGTGAAGGAGGGACTAGCGGGGCCTACACAGATACGCAGTATTTT
TRBD1 NA TRBJ2-3 TRBV12-5 CASGLYAIIGTESDTQYF TGTGCTAGTGGTTTGTACGCCATCATAGGGACAGAGTCGGATACGCAGTATTTT
TRBD1 NA TRBJ2-7 TRBV5-1 CASSFGTGLSYEQYF TGCGCCAGCAGCTTCGGGACAGGCCTCTCCTACGAGCAGTACTTC
TRBD1 NA TRBJ1-5 TRBV6-5 CASSRDRGGQPQHF TGTGCCAGCAGTAGAGACAGGGGCGGACAGCCCCAGCATTTT
NA NA TRBJ1-1 TRBV2 CASSKGPNTEAFF TGTGCCAGCAGTAAGGGCCCCAACACTGAAGCTTTCTTT
NA once TRBJ1-5 TRBV11-2 CASSLDANQPQHF TGTGCCAGCAGCTTAGATGCCAATCAGCCCCAGCATTTT
NA NA TRBJ1-1 TRBV25-1 CASSDRGGPNTEAFF TGTGCCAGCAGCGACCGGGGGGGCCCGAACACTGAAGCTTTCTTT
TRBD1 once TRBJ1-5 TRBV19 CASTGTGGVRSNQPQHF TGTGCCAGTACCGGGACAGGGGGTGTTCGGAGCAATCAGCCCCAGCATTTT
TRBD1 NA TRBJ1-4 TRBV2 CASSGDREIEKLFF TGTGCCAGCAGTGGAGACAGGGAAATTGAAAAACTGTTTTTT
TRBD1 NA TRBJ2-5 TRBV7-3 CASSTTGQETQYF TGTGCCAGCAGCACGACAGGGCAAGAGACCCAGTACTTC
TRBD1 NA TRBJ1-3 TRBV7-2 CASSPRDSSSGNTIYF TGTGCCAGCAGCCCGAGGGACAGCTCCTCTGGAAACACCATATATTTT
TRBD1 once TRBJ1-2 TRBV7-9 CASSGGQVNYGYTF TGTGCCAGCAGCGGGGGACAGGTTAACTATGGCTACACCTTC
NA NA TRBJ1-6 TRBV27 CASSLSHYSPLHF TGTGCCAGCAGTTTATCTCATTATTCACCCCTCCACTTT
NA NA TRBJ2-3 TRBV20-1 CSAGDTQYF TGCAGTGCTGGAGATACGCAGTATTTT
NA NA TRBJ2-2 TRBV7-6 CASSPTGGANTGELFF TGTGCCAGCAGCCCAACAGGGGGGGCAAACACCGGGGAGCTGTTTTTT
NA NA TRBJ2-1 TRBV18 CASSPADLYNEQFF TGTGCCAGCTCACCAGCAGACCTATACAATGAGCAGTTCTTC
NA NA TRBJ1-1 TRBV6-6 CASSQTTRNTEAFF TGTGCCAGCAGTCAAACGACCAGGAACACTGAAGCTTTCTTT
NA NA TRBJ1-1 TRBV6-5 CASSNHRVNTEAFF TGTGCCAGCAGTAACCACAGGGTAAACACTGAAGCTTTCTTT
NA NA TRBJ2-7 TRBV19 CASSIVGRQPYEQYF TGTGCCAGTAGTATAGTAGGGAGACAGCCCTACGAGCAGTACTTC
NA NA TRBJ1-5 TRBV2 CASSEAGTPNQPQHF TGTGCCAGCAGTGAAGCCGGGACACCAAATCAGCCCCAGCATTTT
NA NA TRBJ1-2 TRBV2 CASSEGQGISGYTF TGTGCCAGCAGTGAAGGTCAGGGGATTTCTGGCTACACCTTC
NA once TRBJ1-2 TRBV4-3 CASSQDMQTVDTF TGCGCCAGCAGCCAAGATATGCAGACGGTGGACACCTTC
TRBD1 NA TRBJ1-3 TRBV4-2 CASSQGQGDWDTIYF TGTGCCAGCAGCCAAGGACAGGGGGATTGGGACACCATATATTTT
NA NA TRBJ1-3 TRBV27 CASSLSGQGNTIYF TGTGCCAGCAGTTTATCTGGACAAGGAAACACCATATATTTT
NA NA TRBJ1-2 TRBV15 CATSRDRWGPPGGEYGYTF TGTGCCACCAGCAGAGATAGATGGGGGCCCCCGGGGGGGGAATATGGCTACACCTTC
NA NA TRBJ1-1 TRBV10-3 CATHGTANTEAFF TGTGCCACTCACGGAACAGCCAACACTGAAGCTTTCTTT
NA NA TRBJ2-5 TRBV6-5 CASRGLQETQYF TGTGCCAGCAGGGGCCTACAAGAGACCCAGTACTTC
NA NA TRBJ2-3 TRBV5-1 CASSLAVLPSSTDTQYF TGCGCCAGCAGCTTGGCCGTACTCCCGTCTAGCACAGATACGCAGTATTTT
NA NA TRBJ1-1 TRBV5-1 CASSGLIRGTEAFF TGCGCCAGCAGCGGCCTGATTAGGGGCACTGAAGCTTTCTTT
NA NA TRBJ2-5 TRBV5-4 CASSLQARSQETQYF TGTGCCAGCAGCCTCCAGGCCCGGTCCCAAGAGACCCAGTACTTC
TRBD2 NA TRBJ2-1 TRBV2 CASIGLAGGPGEQFF TGTGCCAGCATAGGACTAGCGGGGGGGCCAGGAGAGCAGTTCTTC